This T cell receptor (beta chain) was obtained from a study of blood T cell repertoires in COVID-19. Study summary: There were acute and convalescent COVID-19 samples, and they came from the United States, Italy and Spain. T cells, B-cell-depleted T cells, or PBMCs supplied cDNA or gDNA.

The protocol was immunoSEQ multiplex PCR, while the TCRdb copy is restricted to in-frame clones and leaves out a portion. The data hold about 98,000 clones, with about 86% observed a single time. This clone appeared many times. The germline CDR1 and CDR2 sequences are MNHEY and SMNVEV (reference sequence). J lost 4 bases, V lost 8 bases, and 9 bases had no gene match. The CDR3 consists of 16 residues. The chain carries TRBV27 and TRBJ2-2, with 11 nucleotides matching TRBD1. The sequenced sample consisted of peripheral blood. The receptor comes from a man aged 60-69 years with acute or convalescent COVID-19. The CDR3 loop reads CASWPGGTGGTGELFF. DNA of the CDR3: TGTGCCAGCTGGCCTGGCGGGACAGGGGGCACCGGGGAGCTGTTTTTT.